The next 28 T cell receptor beta chains were all read from a single sample in a study of OX40 agonist ivuxolimab in advanced cancers. The method was immunoSEQ multiplex PCR; TCRdb's version includes in-frame clones alone and lacks a portion of them. This sample has roughly 82,000 clones, with about 90% found just once. Sequencing used CD4+ or CD8+ T cells sorted from blood, obtained in a trial of the OX40 agonist ivuxolimab. The receptors were gathered from an adult with an advanced solid tumor such as melanoma, head and neck, liver or kidney cancer.

The CDR3 is CASSSTVDREQFF. CDR3 DNA: TGTGCCAGCAGTAGTACAGTAGATCGTGAGCAGTTCTTC. The chain recombines TRBV6-1 with TRBJ2-1; D remains ambiguous. Germline CDR1 reads MNHNS; CDR2 reads SASEGT. This CDR3 comprises 13 residues. V lost 5 bases and J lost 9, with 14 bases in between.

The CDR3 here is CASSEYGSRQETQYF. The CDR3, as DNA: TGTGCCAGCAGTGAATACGGCAGCCGACAAGAGACCCAGTACTTC. The genes are TRBV25-1 and TRBJ2-5; D unclear. This CDR3 is 15 amino acids long. With 0 bases removed from V and 2 bases from J, the gap between germline ends came to 10 bases. Germline-derived CDR1 and CDR2 are MGHDK and SYGVNS.

About this clone: One junction end disagrees with the germline gene, perhaps due to a read error. The chain employs TRBV10-3 and TRBJ2-3; no reliable D call. This CDR3 contains 11 residues. CDR1 is ENHRY, CDR2 SYGVKD, per germline. This CDR3 is CAISQSDTQYF. DNA for the CDR3: TGTGCCATCAGTCAGTCAGATACGCAGTATTTT.

This chain links TRBV7-2 with TRBJ2-5, with 7 positions matching TRBD2. The CDR3 loop spans 15 amino acids. In germline, CDR1 is SGHTA, CDR2 FQGNSA. J was trimmed by 0 bases and V by 5 bases; bases with no gene match: 6. CDR3 amino acids: CASSATGGDQETQYF. CDR3 coding DNA: TGTGCCAGCAGCGCAACTGGGGGGGACCAAGAGACCCAGTACTTC. Based on the CDR3 plus reference TRBV7-2 and TRBJ2-5, the full variable domain is GAGVSQSPSNKVTEKGKDVELRCDPISGHTALYWYRQSLGQGLEFLIYFQGNSAPDKSGLPSDRFSAERTGGSVSTLTIQRTQQEDSAVYLCASSATGGDQETQYFGPGTRLLVL.

The chain has TRBV28 and TRBJ1-6; possible D gene TRBD1, 5 bases. The CDR3 sequence is 15 residues long. From germline, CDR1 is MDHEN and CDR2 SYDVKM. With 5 bases removed from V and 3 bases from J, the gap between germline ends came to 11 bases. For the CDR3, the DNA is TGTGCCAGCAGTCCAGCGGGGGTCTATAATTCACCCCTCCACTTT. It yields the protein CASSPAGVYNSPLHF. Full variable domain (outside the CDR3, taken from reference TRBV28 and TRBJ1-6): DVKVTQSSRYLVKRTGEKVFLECVQDMDHENMFWYRQDPGLGLRLIYFSYDVKMKEKGDIPEGYSVSREKKERFSLILESASTNQTSMYLCASSPAGVYNSPLHFGNGTRLTVT.

The rearrangement links TRBV19 to TRBJ1-5; TRBD1 matches at 8 bases. The CDR3 has 16 residues. The trim removed 3 bases at V and 6 bases at J, leaving 10 bases unmatched. Looked up from germline, CDR1 is LNHDA and CDR2 is SQIVND (reference sequence). The CDR3 loop reads CASSMVQGARGQPQHF. The DNA of the CDR3 is TGTGCCAGTAGTATGGTTCAGGGGGCGAGAGGTCAGCCCCAGCATTTT.

In its sample, this clone was seen once. The gene calls are TRBV28 and TRBJ2-1; 10 positions agree with TRBD2. V lost 1 base and J lost 3; bases outside the gene matches: 12. Germline V gene sequence: CDR1 MDHEN, CDR2 SYDVKM. CDR3 length equals 19 residues. Here the CDR3 reads CASSLYLTLAGAIYNEQFF. The CDR3 bases are TGTGCCAGCAGTTTATACCTGACTCTAGCGGGGGCTATCTACAATGAGCAGTTCTTC.

The J gene is TRBJ2-2, the V gene TRBV6-5; D is uncertain. The CDR3 loop spans 16 amino acids. CDR1 and CDR2 from the germline V gene are MNHEY and SVGAGI. V was trimmed by 0 bases and J by 2 bases, leaving 10 bases between them. The chain's CDR3 is CASSYSSSANTGELFF. CDR3 sequence (DNA): TGTGCCAGCAGTTACTCGAGCTCAGCTAACACCGGGGAGCTGTTTTTT.

V is TRBV4-1 and J is TRBJ2-3, with 16 bases fitting TRBD2. This CDR3 has 19 residues. The junction had 10 bases not matched to a gene; V was cut back by 4 bases and J by 3 bases. Germline V gene data show CDR1 as MGHRA and CDR2 as YSYEKL. The CDR3: CASSRRGTSGGASTDTQYF. The CDR3 nucleotides read TGCGCCAGCAGCCGACGCGGGACTAGCGGGGGGGCCAGTACAGATACGCAGTATTTT.

This clone has a handful of counts. The rearrangement uses TRBV6-5 and TRBJ2-2, with a tentative D call TRBD1 (7 bases). Per germline, CDR1 MNHEY and CDR2 SVGAGI. V lost 5 bases and J 3 bases, leaving 10 bases between the germline ends. This CDR3 has 14 amino acids. The CDR3 nucleotides read TGTGCCAGCAGTCGCAGGGGGGACACCGGGGAGCTGTTTTTT. It codes for CASSRRGDTGELFF.

This sequence joins TRBV6-1 and TRBJ1-1, with no clear D. Germline V gene lookup returns CDR1 MNHNS and CDR2 SASEGT. V shed 2 bases and J shed 9 bases, with 7 bases lying between them. The CDR3 has 11 amino acids. The CDR3 loop is CASSELGQAFF. The CDR3 nucleotides read TGTGCCAGCAGTGAACTAGGTCAAGCTTTCTTT.

The chain combines TRBV29-1 with TRBJ1-1, with TRBD1 identical over 7 bases. CDR1 is SQVTM, CDR2 ANQGSEA, per germline. CDR3 size: 14 residues. V shed 1 base, J shed 5 bases, and the junction held 7 bases outside the gene matches. The CDR3 nucleotides are TGCAGCGTTGAAGGTCAGGGGGTTTGGACTGAAGCTTTCTTT. This translates into CSVEGQGVWTEAFF.

The chain joins TRBV18 to TRBJ2-1; perhaps TRBD1 as D (6 bases). Per the germline V gene, CDR1 is KGHSH and CDR2 is LQKENI. The CDR3 is 14 residues long. The germline V and J ends were trimmed by 6 bases and 8 bases, with 17 bases remaining between them. The CDR3 region has the DNA TGTGCCAGCTCGCGGAACAGGGATTCGGATGAGCAGTTCTTC. It encodes CASSRNRDSDEQFF.

The chain couples TRBV29-1 to TRBJ2-7; D call uncertain. Trimming pared 4 bases from V and 4 bases from J, leaving 17 bases between. The CDR3 is 14 amino acids. Germline lookup yields CDR1 SQVTM and CDR2 ANQGSEA. CDR3 nucleotides: TGCAGCGTTGTTCCCGAAGGTAGGGATTACGAGCAGTACTTC. Its translation: CSVVPEGRDYEQYF.

The rearrangement uses TRBV28 and TRBJ2-7; D is possibly TRBD1 or TRBD2 (5 bases each). This CDR3 region has 14 residues. Germline lookup yields CDR1 MDHEN and CDR2 SYDVKM. V was shortened by 3 bases and J by 4 bases, with 13 bases between the two germline ends. The CDR3 protein is CASSFGGREYEQYF. The CDR3 DNA follows: TGTGCCAGCAGTTTTGGCGGCAGGGAGTACGAGCAGTACTTC.

The V and J genes are TRBV27 and TRBJ2-1, with 9 bases identical to TRBD2. Germline V gene lookup returns CDR1 MNHEY and CDR2 SMNVEV (reference sequence). The junction had 9 bases not matched to a gene; V was cut back by 5 bases and J by 7 bases. The CDR3 is 15 residues long. CDR3 nucleotide sequence: TGTGCCAGCAGTCCCGCGCGGGGGGGCAGGAATGAGCAGTTCTTC. This sequence encodes CASSPARGGRNEQFF.

This chain links TRBV15 with TRBJ2-7; TRBD2 might be the D (5 bases). Germline V gene data show CDR1 as LNHNV and CDR2 as YYDKDF (reference sequence). Trimming removed 2 bases from V and 3 bases from J, with 11 bases in between. This CDR3 has 14 residues. DNA of the CDR3: TGTGCCACCAGCAGAAACTCTCGGGGCTACGAGCAGTACTTC. Protein sequence: CATSRNSRGYEQYF.

The V and J genes are TRBV19 and TRBJ1-5; perhaps TRBD1 as D (6 bases). Germline-derived CDR1 and CDR2 are LNHDA and SQIVND (reference sequence). The CDR3 is 15 amino acids. The ends were cut back, 6 bases at V and 4 bases at J, with 16 bases in the middle. CDR3 residues: CASSRGRGRNQPQHF. CDR3 in DNA: TGTGCCAGTAGCAGGGGCAGGGGAAGAAATCAGCCCCAGCATTTT.

This chain links TRBV28 with TRBJ2-3; 7 bases agree with TRBD2. The ends lost 5 bases at V and 3 bases at J; junction bases unmatched: 14. This CDR3 spans 17 amino acids. The germline CDR1 and CDR2 sequences are MDHEN and SYDVKM. CDR3 in DNA: TGTGCCAGCAGTCCACTCTCAGCAGCGGGAAGGACAGATACGCAGTATTTT. Protein product: CASSPLSAAGRTDTQYF.

The genes are TRBV28 and TRBJ2-7; D is perhaps TRBD1 (6 bases). Germline assignment: CDR1 MDHEN and CDR2 SYDVKM. Trimming shortened V by 5 bases and J by 0 bases, and 14 bases separated the two germline ends. The CDR3 is 15 amino acids. The DNA for the CDR3 is TGTGCCAGCAGTACCACAGGGCACAACTCCTACGAGCAGTACTTC. Protein sequence: CASSTTGHNSYEQYF. Complete variable domain (other parts from reference TRBV28 and TRBJ2-7): DVKVTQSSRYLVKRTGEKVFLECVQDMDHENMFWYRQDPGLGLRLIYFSYDVKMKEKGDIPEGYSVSREKKERFSLILESASTNQTSMYLCASSTTGHNSYEQYFGPGTRLTVT.

V is TRBV7-9 and J is TRBJ2-5; D may be TRBD1 (6 bases). The closer fit of TRBJ2-7 to the DNA end suggests the J call may be wrong. Per germline, CDR1 SEHNR and CDR2 FQNEAQ (reference sequence). The CDR3 contains 13 residues. In DNA, the CDR3 is TGTGCCAGCAGTCCTACAGGGCCCTACGAGCAGTACTTC. Translated, it gives CASSPTGPYEQYF.

V usage is TRBV28 and J usage is TRBJ2-5; D call uncertain. The CDR3 extends over 13 amino acids. Trimming removed 2 bases at V and 4 bases at J, with 8 bases between. The germline V gene encodes CDR1 MDHEN and CDR2 SYDVKM. The CDR3 nucleotides are TGTGCCAGCAGTTTAGACGATGGAGAGACCCAGTACTTC. Encoded protein: CASSLDDGETQYF.

The genes are TRBV6-6 and TRBJ2-3, with 7 bases that match TRBD2. The CDR3 contains 14 residues. V shed 6 bases, J shed 2 bases, and the junction held 5 bases outside the gene matches. Germline V gene data show CDR1 as MNHNY and CDR2 as SVGAGI (reference sequence). The CDR3 DNA reads TGTGCCAGCAGCCCTGGGAGGGCCACAGATACGCAGTATTTT. This codes for CASSPGRATDTQYF.

J is TRBJ1-2 and V is TRBV19, with TRBD1 identical over 10 bases. Germline CDR1 and CDR2: LNHDA and SQIVND (reference sequence). After removal of 3 bases from V and 5 bases from J, the junction contained 6 bases not matched to a gene. The CDR3 length is 15 residues. CDR3 sequence reads: CASSIPGQGVYGYTF. The CDR3 DNA follows: TGTGCCAGTAGTATTCCCGGACAGGGGGTTTATGGCTACACCTTC.

The V gene is TRBV6-5, the J gene TRBJ2-5; tentatively, D is TRBD2 (6 bases). Germline CDR1 MNHEY, CDR2 SVGAGI. The CDR3 length is 14 residues. With 6 bases removed from V and 0 bases from J, the gap between germline ends came to 11 bases. The CDR3, as DNA: TGTGCCAGCAGGCGGGGACGGAACCAAGAGACCCAGTACTTC. It codes for CASRRGRNQETQYF.

This clone was recorded once. This chain connects TRBV7-3 to TRBJ2-5, with D perhaps being TRBD1 or TRBD2 (5 bases each). The J call may be in error: the DNA end matches TRBJ2-7 better. Germline CDR1 and CDR2: SGHTA and FQGTGA. The CDR3 extends over 15 amino acids. The CDR3 bases are TGTGCCAGCAGCTTCCCGGGGACGGGATCCTACGAGCAGTACTTC. This encodes CASSFPGTGSYEQYF.

The V call is TRBV6-6, the J call TRBJ1-5; 10 bases map to TRBD1. The trim removed 5 bases at V and 7 bases at J, leaving 5 bases unmatched. The germline gives CDR1 MNHNY, CDR2 SVGAGI (reference sequence). This CDR3 is built from 14 residues. CDR3 coding DNA: TGTGCCAGCAGTGGACAGGGGGTAGACCAGCCCCAGCATTTT. Translated, it gives CASSGQGVDQPQHF.

CDR3 nucleotide sequence: TGTGCCAGCAGTTCATCCTCCGGGGAGCTGTTTTTT. It is translated as CASSSSSGELFF. The gene calls are TRBV27 and TRBJ2-2; no clear D. This CDR3 spans 12 amino acids. The V gene lost 4 bases and the J gene lost 6 bases, with 6 bases spanning the gap. Germline V lookup: CDR1 MNHEY, CDR2 SMNVEV (reference sequence).